This TCR beta chain stems from a study of shared clonotypes between healthy human individuals. General study results and limits: Clonotypes which were not shared had lower generation probabilities than clonotypes that all four donors shared. When naive CD4 clonotypes were compared across several donors, about 4.8% were shared.

Points on this clone: Its specificity is unknown.

It was across several immunoSEQ plates that each subset's genomic DNA was evenly split. Assay: immunoSEQ multiplex PCR; the TCRdb copy retains only in-frame clones and omits some. The table lists 1,100,000 or so clones, 70% to 80% of them singletons. Sequenced sample: memory CD4+ T cells from PBMCs. Subset reported: CD45RA-negative fraction. The sequence came from a man younger than 35 in good health. Some clones in this sample may be carry-over from other donors' samples.

The CDR3 is CASSTPVGAYYEQYF. The CDR3 DNA is TGTGCCAGCAGTACCCCCGTCGGGGCCTACTACGAGCAGTACTTC. The chain employs TRBV28 and TRBJ2-7; tentatively, D is TRBD1 or TRBD2 (5 bases each). This CDR3 spans 15 amino acids. Trimming left V 5 bases short and J 3 bases short, with 17 bases between. The germline CDR1 and CDR2 sequences are MDHEN and SYDVKM.